A selection of T cell receptor beta chains follows, all from one sample in a study of cytomegalovirus exposure and HLA in healthy donors. Measured with immunoSEQ multiplex PCR; TCRdb has only the in-frame clones, and not every one. There are 75,000 to 95,000 clones in the sample; approximately 84% occur only once, and about 2.1% lies in the top ten. The sequenced sample consisted of PBMCs. The source is a man between 18 and 29 years old in good health and CMV-seronegative. Both conserved end residues are part of each CDR3. Each record gives: V gene, D gene, clone size, J gene, CDR3 DNA, CDR3 protein. A D gene is named only where the DNA matches it firmly. Some rows mark clone size as missing; the rest say once, few, many or name a class of expanded clone.

TRBV6-4	.	few	TRBJ1-1	TGTGCCAGCAGGCTACAGGGTGGCACTGAAGCTTTCTTT	CASRLQGGTEAFF
TRBV9	TRBD1	.	TRBJ2-5	TGTGCCAGCACACTAATAAAAACAGGGGGCAAGGAGACCCAGTACTTC	CASTLIKTGGKETQYF
TRBV7-9	TRBD1	.	TRBJ1-2	TGTGCCAGCAGCTTACTTCGGACAGGGTATTTTAACTATGGCTACACCTTC	CASSLLRTGYFNYGYTF
TRBV5-1	.	once	TRBJ2-2	TGCGCCAGCAGCTTGGGCGTGACCGGGGAGCTGTTTTTT	CASSLGVTGELFF
TRBV9	TRBD2	once	TRBJ2-3	TGTGCCAGCAGCGGTCTTGGGGGTAGCGGGGGCACAGATACGCAGTATTTT	CASSGLGGSGGTDTQYF
TRBV12-1	.	.	TRBJ1-1	TGTGCCAGCAGGCGATCGACAGGTGTAGACACTGAAGCTTTCTTT	CASRRSTGVDTEAFF
TRBV14	.	.	TRBJ2-1	TGTGCCAGCAGCCGAGGACAGACGGTAGATGAGCAGTTCTTC	CASSRGQTVDEQFF
TRBV5-1	TRBD2	.	TRBJ2-5	TGCGCCAGCAGCTTGGGTGGACTAGCGGGAGTTGCGAAAGAGACCCAGTACTTC	CASSLGGLAGVAKETQYF
TRBV28	TRBD1	.	TRBJ1-5	TGTGCCAGCAGGGGGGCGGGGACAGGGTCTCAGCCCCAGCATTTT	CASRGAGTGSQPQHF
TRBV4-3	.	.	TRBJ2-1	TGCGCCAGCAGCCAAGATTACACTAGCTATGAGCAGTTCTTC	CASSQDYTSYEQFF
TRBV29-1	TRBD2	.	TRBJ2-1	TGCAGCGTTGATCGTCTGGGCGGGAGGGTTGGTGAGCAGTTCTTC	CSVDRLGGRVGEQFF
TRBV27	TRBD2	once	TRBJ2-5	TGTGCCAGCAGTTTCGGTAGCGGGAGTGAAGAGACCCAGTACTTC	CASSFGSGSEETQYF
TRBV7-8	.	few	TRBJ2-7	TGTGCCAGCAGCTTTCTGCCAGCGGCCTCCTACGAGCAGTACTTC	CASSFLPAASYEQYF
TRBV5-6	TRBD2	.	TRBJ2-5	TGTGCCAGCAGCTTTAGCGGGGGGGGGACCCAGTACTTC	CASSFSGGGTQYF
TRBV18	TRBD1	.	TRBJ1-1	TGTGCCAGCTCACCGGGACAGGAGGCTGAAGCTTTCTTT	CASSPGQEAEAFF
TRBV15	.	.	TRBJ2-1	TGTGCCACCAGCAGGACTAGGGACAGATTCTATGAGCAGTTCTTC	CATSRTRDRFYEQFF
TRBV6-1	TRBD2	.	TRBJ2-1	TGTGCCAGCAGTGACCCAAGTTTCGGGACTAGAGGGTACAATGAGCAGTTCTTC	CASSDPSFGTRGYNEQFF
TRBV7-6	.	once	TRBJ2-7	TGTGCCAGCAGCTTAGGGGCAGTTTACGAGCAGTACTTC	CASSLGAVYEQYF
TRBV30	TRBD2	.	TRBJ2-3	TGTGCCTGGACAAGGGACTACACAGATACGCAGTATTTT	CAWTRDYTDTQYF
TRBV2	TRBD1	.	TRBJ2-7	TGTGCCAGCAGGGAGCCGGGACAGGGGAACTTC	CASREPGQGNF
TRBV7-2	.	.	TRBJ2-5	TGTGCCAGCAGCTTATCGGCTAGCAGCCAAGAGACCCAGTACTTC	CASSLSASSQETQYF
TRBV29-1	.	.	TRBJ2-7	TGCAGCGTTGGGGACACTGCCTACGAGCAGTACTTC	CSVGDTAYEQYF
TRBV5-1	.	.	TRBJ2-3	TGCGCCAGCAGCTTGGCCGGGGGAACCACAGATACGCAGTATTTT	CASSLAGGTTDTQYF
TRBV30	TRBD2	.	TRBJ2-7	TGTGCCTGGAGTGGCCTAGCGGGAGCCCTCTACGAGCAGTACTTC	CAWSGLAGALYEQYF
TRBV18	.	.	TRBJ1-6	TGTGCCAGCTCCCTTGACAGAGGCAATTCACCCCTCCACTTT	CASSLDRGNSPLHF
TRBV29-1	.	.	TRBJ2-5	TGCAGCGTTGATCGTCAAGAGACCCAGTACTTC	CSVDRQETQYF
TRBV5-1	.	.	TRBJ1-5	TGCGCCAGCAGCTTGGTTCCAGGCCAGCCCCAGCATTTT	CASSLVPGQPQHF
TRBV7-9	.	.	TRBJ2-5	TGTGCCAGCAGCTTACGAAGGGGACTGTACCAAGAGACCCAGTACTTC	CASSLRRGLYQETQYF
TRBV18	TRBD2	.	TRBJ2-7	TGTGCCAGCTCACCACGACTAGCGGGTACCAACTACGAGCAGTACTTC	CASSPRLAGTNYEQYF
TRBV2	.	few	TRBJ2-1	TGTGCCAGCAGGTTTGGAATCGCCGGGAGAGATTATGAGCAGTTCTTC	CASRFGIAGRDYEQFF
TRBV11-1	.	.	TRBJ2-4	TGTGCCAGCAGTTTACGGGCTCCGGGAGTAGTAGCCAAAAACATTCAGTACTTC	CASSLRAPGVVAKNIQYF
TRBV10-3	.	.	TRBJ1-4	TGTGCCACCCGATCGGAGGATAATGAAAAACTGTTTTTT	CATRSEDNEKLFF
TRBV11-2	.	.	TRBJ2-2	TGTGCCAGCAGCTCTTTAACGGACACCGGGGAGCTGTTTTTT	CASSSLTDTGELFF
TRBV2	.	.	TRBJ2-1	TGTGCCAGCAGTCCCCGTCTAGCGATCAGCTACAATGAGCAGTTCTTC	CASSPRLAISYNEQFF
TRBV30	.	.	TRBJ2-2	TGTGCCTGGAGGGTAAGGCGCGGAATAGGGGGGGCTACGAACACCGGGGAGCTGTTTTTT	CAWRVRRGIGGATNTGELFF
TRBV7-6	.	once	TRBJ1-1	TGTGCCAGCAGCTTATCTTTTCGTCAACCGGGAGAGAACACTGAAGCTTTCTTT	CASSLSFRQPGENTEAFF
TRBV30	.	.	TRBJ2-7	TGTGCCTGGAAAAGAACGGACTTAGTCAGGTACGAGCAGTACTTC	CAWKRTDLVRYEQYF
TRBV11-2	TRBD1	.	TRBJ2-7	TGTGCCAGCAGCCCTCCGGGACAGGGGGGGGTCGGTGAGCAGTACTTC	CASSPPGQGGVGEQYF
TRBV18	.	.	TRBJ2-1	TGTGCCAGCTCACCATCTTCCGGCGGCTACAATGAGCAGTTCTTC	CASSPSSGGYNEQFF
TRBV15	TRBD1	.	TRBJ2-2	TGTGCCACCAGCACCGGGACAGGGTTACCCGGGGAGCTGTTTTTT	CATSTGTGLPGELFF
TRBV5-4	.	.	TRBJ1-2	TGTGCCAGCAGCCCCGTGGGGGACTTAGGTGGCTACACCTTC	CASSPVGDLGGYTF
TRBV5-1	.	.	TRBJ2-7	TGCGCCAGCAGCTTGGAACCAGCCTACGAGCAGTACTTC	CASSLEPAYEQYF
TRBV19	.	.	TRBJ1-5	TGTGCCAGTAGCACCAGACAGCGTAGCAATCAGCCCCAGCATTTT	CASSTRQRSNQPQHF
TRBV29-1	TRBD1	.	TRBJ2-7	TGCAGCGTCGCAAGTCGGACAGGGGGCTTCGAGCAGTACTTC	CSVASRTGGFEQYF
TRBV14	.	.	TRBJ2-7	TGTGCCAGCAGCCAAGCTTTGACTACCATCTCCTACGAGCAGTACTTC	CASSQALTTISYEQYF